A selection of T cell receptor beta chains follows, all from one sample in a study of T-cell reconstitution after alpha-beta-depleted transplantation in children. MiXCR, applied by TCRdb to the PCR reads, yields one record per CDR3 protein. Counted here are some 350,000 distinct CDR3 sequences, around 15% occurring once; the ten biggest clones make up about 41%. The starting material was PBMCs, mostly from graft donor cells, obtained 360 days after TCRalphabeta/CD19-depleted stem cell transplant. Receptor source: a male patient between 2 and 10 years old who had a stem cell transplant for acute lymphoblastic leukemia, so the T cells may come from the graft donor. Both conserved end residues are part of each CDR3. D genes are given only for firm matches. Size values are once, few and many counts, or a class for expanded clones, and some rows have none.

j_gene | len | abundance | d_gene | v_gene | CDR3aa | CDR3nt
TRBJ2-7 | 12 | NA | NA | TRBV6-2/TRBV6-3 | CASRPGSYEQYF | TGTGCCAGCAGGCCAGGTTCCTACGAGCAGTACTTC
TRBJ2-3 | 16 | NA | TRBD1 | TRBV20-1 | CSASDLRGRGSDTQYF | TGCAGTGCTAGTGACCTCAGGGGGAGAGGTTCAGATACGCAGTATTTT
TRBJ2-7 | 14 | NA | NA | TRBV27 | CASSTRREWNEQYF | TGTGCCAGCAGTACCCGAAGGGAATGGAACGAGCAGTACTTC
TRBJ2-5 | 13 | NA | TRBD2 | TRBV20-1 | CSALSPGGETQYF | TGCAGTGCCCTCAGCCCGGGGGGAGAGACCCAGTACTTC
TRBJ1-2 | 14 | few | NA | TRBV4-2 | CASSQEGREGGYTF | TGTGCCAGCAGCCAAGAAGGAAGGGAAGGTGGCTACACCTTC
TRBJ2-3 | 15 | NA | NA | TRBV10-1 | CATSCRDREGNTQYF | TGCGCCACTTCCTGCCGGGACCGTGAAGGAAATACGCAGTATTTT
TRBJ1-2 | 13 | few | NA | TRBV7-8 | CASSFGRVDGYTF | TGTGCCAGCAGCTTTGGACGGGTTGATGGCTACACCTTC
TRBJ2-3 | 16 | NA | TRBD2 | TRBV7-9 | CASSLMPVAGEKTQYF | TGTGCCAGCAGCTTAATGCCGGTAGCGGGAGAGAAAACGCAGTATTTT
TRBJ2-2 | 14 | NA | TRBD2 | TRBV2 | CANGASGDTGELFF | TGTGCCAACGGGGCTAGCGGCGACACCGGGGAGCTGTTTTTT
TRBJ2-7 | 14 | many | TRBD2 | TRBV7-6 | CASSSLAGVDEQYF | TGTGCCAGCAGCTCACTAGCGGGAGTCGACGAGCAGTACTTC
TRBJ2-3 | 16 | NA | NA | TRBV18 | CASSPQLDAPPGMQYF | TGTGCCAGCTCACCACAGCTAGACGCCCCGCCTGGGATGCAGTATTTT
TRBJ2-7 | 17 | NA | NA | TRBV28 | CASSSYRQTGAVYEQYF | TGTGCCAGCAGTTCCTACAGGCAAACCGGGGCAGTCTACGAGCAGTACTTC
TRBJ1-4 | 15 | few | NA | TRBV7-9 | CASSFGDIRNEKLFF | TGTGCCAGCAGCTTTGGGGACATTCGAAATGAAAAACTGTTTTTT
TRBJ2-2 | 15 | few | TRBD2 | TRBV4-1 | CASSSQAGGTGELFF | TGCGCCAGCAGCTCTCAGGCGGGAGGCACCGGGGAGCTGTTTTTT
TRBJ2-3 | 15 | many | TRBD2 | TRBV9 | CASSVAGTRPPTQYF | TGTGCCAGCAGCGTAGCCGGGACTAGGCCACCTACGCAGTATTTT
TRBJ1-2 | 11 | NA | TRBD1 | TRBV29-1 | CSEGQNYGYTF | TGCAGCGAGGGACAGAACTATGGCTACACCTTC
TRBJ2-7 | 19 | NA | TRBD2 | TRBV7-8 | CASSTHARTSGSKGHEQYF | TGTGCCAGCAGCACCCACGCTCGGACTAGCGGGAGCAAAGGACACGAGCAGTACTTC
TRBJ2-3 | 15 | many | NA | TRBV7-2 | CASSLGGVSTDTQYF | TGTGCCAGCAGCTTAGGTGGTGTGAGCACAGATACGCAGTATTTT
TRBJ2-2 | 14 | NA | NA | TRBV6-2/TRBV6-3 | CASSWLANTGELFF | TGTGCCAGCAGTTGGCTCGCGAACACCGGGGAGCTGTTTTTT
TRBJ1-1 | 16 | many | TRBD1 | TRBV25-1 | CASSGPTGQTNTEAFF | TGTGCCAGCAGTGGGCCCACGGGACAGACGAACACTGAAGCTTTCTTT
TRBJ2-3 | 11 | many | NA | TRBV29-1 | CSVGGDLEQYF | TGCAGCGTTGGTGGGGACCTAGAGCAGTATTTT
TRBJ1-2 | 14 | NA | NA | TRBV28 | CASNSKWLSYGYTF | TGTGCCAGCAACTCTAAGTGGTTAAGCTATGGCTACACCTTC
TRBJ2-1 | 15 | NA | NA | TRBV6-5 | CASSYSPSREGGQFF | TGTGCCAGCAGTTACTCGCCTAGTCGGGAAGGTGGGCAGTTCTTC
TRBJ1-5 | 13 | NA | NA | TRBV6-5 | CASSYSISQPQHF | TGTGCCAGCAGTTACTCGATTAGTCAGCCCCAGCATTTT
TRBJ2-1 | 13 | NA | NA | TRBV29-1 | CSVVRDSTNEQFF | TGCAGCGTCGTCCGGGACTCTACCAATGAGCAGTTCTTC
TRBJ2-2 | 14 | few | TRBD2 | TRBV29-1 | CSVVTGRETGELFF | TGCAGCGTTGTAACCGGGAGGGAGACCGGGGAGCTGTTTTTT
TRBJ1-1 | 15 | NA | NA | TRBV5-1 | CASSLRQTPNTEAFF | TGCGCCAGCAGCCTACGACAGACACCGAACACTGAAGCTTTCTTT
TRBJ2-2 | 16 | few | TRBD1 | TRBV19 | CASSITGTGMGGELFF | TGTGCCAGTAGTATCACTGGGACAGGGATGGGCGGGGAGCTGTTTTTT
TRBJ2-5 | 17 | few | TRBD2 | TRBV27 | CASSPRLAGGRQETQYF | TGTGCCAGCAGTCCCCGACTAGCGGGAGGGAGGCAAGAGACCCAGTACTTC
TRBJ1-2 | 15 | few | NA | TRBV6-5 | CASILDSIATYGYTF | TGTGCCAGCATTCTCGATTCAATCGCCACTTATGGCTACACCTTC
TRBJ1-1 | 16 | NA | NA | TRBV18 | CASSPRLQAMNTEAFF | TGTGCCAGCTCACCACGGCTACAGGCCATGAACACTGAAGCTTTCTTT
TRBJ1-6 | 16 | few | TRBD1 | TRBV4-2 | CASSHRQGAGNSPLHF | TGTGCCAGCAGCCACAGACAGGGGGCTGGGAATTCACCCCTCCACTTT